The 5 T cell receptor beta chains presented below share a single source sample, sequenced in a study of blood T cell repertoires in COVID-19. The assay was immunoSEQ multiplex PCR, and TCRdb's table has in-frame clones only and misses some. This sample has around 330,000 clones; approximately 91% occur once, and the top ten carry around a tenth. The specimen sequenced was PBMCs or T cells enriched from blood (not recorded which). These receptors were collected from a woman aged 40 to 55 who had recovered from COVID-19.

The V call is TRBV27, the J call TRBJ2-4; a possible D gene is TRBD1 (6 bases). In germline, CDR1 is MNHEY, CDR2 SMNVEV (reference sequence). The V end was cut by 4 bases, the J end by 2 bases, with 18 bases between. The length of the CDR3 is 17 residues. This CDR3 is CASSSLEGGRSKNIQYF. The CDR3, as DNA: TGTGCCAGCAGTTCTCTTGAAGGGGGTCGGTCCAAAAACATTCAGTACTTC.

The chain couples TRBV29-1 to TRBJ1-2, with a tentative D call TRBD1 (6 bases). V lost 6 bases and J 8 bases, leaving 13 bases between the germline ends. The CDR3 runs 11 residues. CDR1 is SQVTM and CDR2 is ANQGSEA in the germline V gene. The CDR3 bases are TGCAGCGTCCCAGGGGTCCGAGGCTACACCTTC. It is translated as CSVPGVRGYTF.

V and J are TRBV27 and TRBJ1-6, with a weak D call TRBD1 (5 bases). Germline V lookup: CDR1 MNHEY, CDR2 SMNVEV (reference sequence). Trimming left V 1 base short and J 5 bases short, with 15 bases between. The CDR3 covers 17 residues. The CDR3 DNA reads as TGTGCCAGCAGTTTATTCGTAGGCTGGGGCGATAATTCACCCCTCCACTTT. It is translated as CASSLFVGWGDNSPLHF.

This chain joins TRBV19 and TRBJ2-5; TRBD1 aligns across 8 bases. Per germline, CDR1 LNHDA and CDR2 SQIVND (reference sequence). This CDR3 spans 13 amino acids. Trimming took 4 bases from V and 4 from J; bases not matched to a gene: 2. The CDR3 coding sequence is TGTGCCAGTAGTACCGGACAGGGAGAGACCCAGTACTTC. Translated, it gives CASSTGQGETQYF.

The CDR3 nucleotides are TGTGCCAGCTCCCAGACGGCAGGTACCTCTGGAAACACCATATATTTT. It yields the protein CASSQTAGTSGNTIYF. The chain carries TRBV18 and TRBJ1-3; D is unresolved. The V end was cut by 6 bases, the J end by 0 bases, with 15 bases between. This CDR3 spans 16 amino acids. Germline CDR1 and CDR2: KGHSH and LQKENI.